These 10 T cell receptor beta chains originate from one sample sequenced in a study of spatial heterogeneity in lung cancer. TCRdb re-called the 5' RACE reads through MiXCR, storing one row per CDR3 protein. This table has about 75,000 distinct CDR3 sequences, about an eighth appearing once. Stated time point: sample taken at primary tumor resection. Sequencing covered unsorted whole RNA taken from tumor, nontumor lung or frozen PBMC. Sample: PBMCs, taken at surgery. The receptors stem from a male donor with early-stage non-small cell lung cancer.

V and J are TRBV7-8 and TRBJ1-1, with a possible D match to TRBD1 (6 bases). Per germline, CDR1 SGHVS and CDR2 FQNEAQ. The CDR3 runs 16 residues. V lost 1 base to trimming and J lost 6 bases, with 18 bases between them. The CDR3 reads CASSLVVRQDSAEAFF. The CDR3 DNA reads as TGTGCCAGCAGCTTAGTAGTGCGGCAGGACAGCGCTGAAGCTTTCTTT.

This clonotype was seen ten or more times. The chain couples TRBV7-9 to TRBJ1-2; 9 nucleotides align to TRBD1. Per the germline V gene, CDR1 is SEHNR and CDR2 is FQNEAQ (reference sequence). This CDR3 spans 13 amino acids. The ends lost 5 bases at V and 6 bases at J; junction bases unmatched: 4. The CDR3: CASSRDRENGYTF. Written as DNA, the CDR3 is TGTGCCAGCAGCCGGGACAGGGAAAATGGCTACACCTTC.

This clonotype was found a few times. The J gene is TRBJ2-7, the V gene TRBV4-1, with 9 nucleotides matching TRBD1. Unmatched junction bases numbered 6, after V lost 4 bases and J lost 5 bases. There are 14 residues in the CDR3. The V gene's germline CDR1 is MGHRA and CDR2 YSYEKL. Here the CDR3 reads CASSRIRDRDEQYF. The CDR3 DNA reads TGCGCCAGCAGCCGAATCCGGGACAGGGACGAGCAGTACTTC.

This clonotype was seen only a few times. The chain links TRBV6-1 to TRBJ1-4; D ambiguous. V shed 2 bases and J shed 8 bases, with 12 bases lying between them. The CDR3 runs to 14 residues. CDR1 MNHNS and CDR2 SASEGT come from the germline V gene. CDR3 residues: CASSEYGAGEKLFF. In DNA, the CDR3 is TGTGCCAGCAGTGAATATGGTGCGGGGGAAAAACTGTTTTTT.

The V call is TRBV20-1, the J call TRBJ2-5, with D possibly TRBD2 on 5 matching bases. The V and J ends lost 0 bases and 2 bases respectively, with 13 bases between them. The germline V gene has CDR1 DFQATT and CDR2 SNEGSKA (reference sequence). The CDR3 sequence is 15 residues long. This chain's CDR3 is CSARDSSREQETQYF. The CDR3 DNA sequence: TGCAGTGCTAGAGATTCTAGCCGGGAACAAGAGACCCAGTACTTC.

This clonotype was detected many times. CDR3 DNA: TGTGCCAGCAGCTTAGTGGCCTCTGGGGCCAACGTCCTGACTTTC. Residues: CASSLVASGANVLTF. The rearrangement uses TRBV7-2 and TRBJ2-6; D gene ambiguous. Trimming shortened V by 1 base and J by 0 bases, and 4 bases separated the two germline ends. Germline CDR1 and CDR2: SGHTA and FQGNSA. The CDR3 consists of 15 residues.

This clonotype was detected ten times or more. The chain is built from TRBV12-3 or TRBV12-4 and TRBJ1-1; D is undetermined. V lost 5 bases and J 1 base, leaving 8 bases between the germline ends. This CDR3 contains 13 residues. CDR3 nucleotide sequence: TGTGCCAGCAGTCTCCGGGGGAACACTGAAGCTTTCTTT. Residues: CASSLRGNTEAFF.

The V gene is TRBV4-2, the J gene TRBJ1-6, with a weak D call TRBD1 (5 bases). Per germline, CDR1 LGHNA and CDR2 YNFKEQ. Trimming shortened V by 0 bases and J by 14 bases, and 17 bases separated the two germline ends. The CDR3 totals 15 residues. This chain's CDR3 is CASSQEGGREFTLHF. The CDR3 DNA sequence: TGTGCCAGCAGCCAAGAAGGCGGCAGGGAATTCACCCTCCACTTT.

This clonotype occurred many times. The CDR3 here is CASRERGETQYF. CDR3 nucleotides: TGTGCCAGCAGAGAGCGAGGGGAGACCCAGTACTTC. V and J are TRBV5-8 and TRBJ2-5, with a weak D call TRBD2 (5 bases). V lost 5 bases to trimming and J lost 5 bases, with 10 bases between them. The CDR3 length is 12 residues. Germline CDR1 and CDR2: SGHTS and YDEGEE.

V gene TRBV14 combines with J gene TRBJ2-3; 9 bases map to TRBD2. From germline, CDR1 is SGHDN and CDR2 FVKESK. CDR3 length: 19 amino acids. V lost 2 bases, J lost 2 bases, and 14 bases stayed unmatched. CDR3: CASSQRRSRTSENTDTQYF. The CDR3 DNA reads TGTGCCAGCAGCCAAAGACGTTCTCGGACTAGCGAGAACACAGATACGCAGTATTTT.